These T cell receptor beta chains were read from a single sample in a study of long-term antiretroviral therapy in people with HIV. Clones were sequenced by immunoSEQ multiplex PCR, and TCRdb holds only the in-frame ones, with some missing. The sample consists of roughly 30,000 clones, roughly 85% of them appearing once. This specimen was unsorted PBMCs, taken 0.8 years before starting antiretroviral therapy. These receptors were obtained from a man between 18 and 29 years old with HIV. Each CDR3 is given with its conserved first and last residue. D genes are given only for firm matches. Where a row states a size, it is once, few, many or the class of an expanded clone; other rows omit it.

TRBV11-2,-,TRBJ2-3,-,TGTGCCAGCAGCTTAGTTCCGATGTTCACAGATACGCAGTATTTT,CASSLVPMFTDTQYF
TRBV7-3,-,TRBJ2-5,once,TGTGCCAGCAGCTTAATTGGGGGGGCCGGAGAGACCCAGTACTTC,CASSLIGGAGETQYF
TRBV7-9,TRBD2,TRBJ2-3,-,TGTGCCAGCAGCCGAGGGACTAGCGGGAGAGATACGCAGTATTTT,CASSRGTSGRDTQYF
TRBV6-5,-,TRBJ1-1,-,TGTGCCAGCAGTTACCGCCCGGGTAACACTGAAGCTTTCTTT,CASSYRPGNTEAFF
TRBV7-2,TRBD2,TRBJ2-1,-,TGTGCCAGCAGCTTCTCCCTAGCGGGGAACAATGAGCAGTTCTTC,CASSFSLAGNNEQFF
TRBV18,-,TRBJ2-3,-,TGTGCCAGCTCACAACCGGGGTTAAGTCGGACAGATACGCAGTATTTT,CASSQPGLSRTDTQYF
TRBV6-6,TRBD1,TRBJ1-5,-,TGTGCCAGCACTACAGGGGATCAGCCCCAGCATTTT,CASTTGDQPQHF
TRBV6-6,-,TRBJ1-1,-,TGTGCCAGCACCTCCGACGCAGCGAACACTGAAGCTTTCTTT,CASTSDAANTEAFF
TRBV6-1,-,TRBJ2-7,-,TGTGCCAGCAGGCGGGACACGGAAATCAACGAGCAGTACTTC,CASRRDTEINEQYF
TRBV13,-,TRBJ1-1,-,TGTGCCAGCAGCTTTTCTTCGGGGACTGAGGCTTTCTTT,CASSFSSGTEAFF
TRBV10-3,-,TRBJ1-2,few,TGTGCCATCAGTGACCCCGGGTCCTATGGCGGCTACACCTTC,CAISDPGSYGGYTF
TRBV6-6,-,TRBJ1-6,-,TGTGCCAGCAGTTACAGGTCCTATAATTCACCCCTCCACTTT,CASSYRSYNSPLHF
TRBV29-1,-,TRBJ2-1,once,TGCAGCGTTGTCGAATCTACTCAGGGCGGTGAGCAGTTCTTC,CSVVESTQGGEQFF
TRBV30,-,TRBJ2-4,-,TGTGCCTGGACGGCAGGAGACATTCAGTACTTC,CAWTAGDIQYF
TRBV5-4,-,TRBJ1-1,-,TGTGCCTCCTGGGGGGTTCCGAACACTGAAGCTTTCTTT,CASWGVPNTEAFF
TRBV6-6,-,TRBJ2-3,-,TGTGCCAGCAGTCCGGGCACAGATACGCAGTATTTT,CASSPGTDTQYF
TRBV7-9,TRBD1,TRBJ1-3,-,TGTGCCAGCGGACAGGCTGGGGTAAACACCATATATTTT,CASGQAGVNTIYF
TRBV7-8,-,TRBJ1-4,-,TGTGCCAGCAGCCCCGGGACATCGGATGAAAAACTGTTTTTT,CASSPGTSDEKLFF
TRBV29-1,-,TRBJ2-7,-,TGCAGCGTTGAAGATCATGAAACCTACGAGCAGTACTTC,CSVEDHETYEQYF
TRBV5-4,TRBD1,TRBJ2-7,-,TGTGCCAGCAGCGATAGACAGGGGGCGAGGGAGCAGTACTTC,CASSDRQGAREQYF
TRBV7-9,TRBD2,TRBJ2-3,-,TGTGCCAGCAGCCTGGGGGGAGGGGCAGCCACAGATACGCAGTATTTT,CASSLGGGAATDTQYF
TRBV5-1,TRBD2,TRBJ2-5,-,TGCGCCAGCAGCACCGGGACTAGCGGGAGGTATGGGGAGACCCAGTACTTC,CASSTGTSGRYGETQYF
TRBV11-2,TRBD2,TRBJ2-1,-,TGTGCCAGCAGCTTAGAGCTAGCGGGGGGCCGGGACAATGAGCAGTTCTTC,CASSLELAGGRDNEQFF
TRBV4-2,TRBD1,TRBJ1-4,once,TGTGCCAGCAGCCCCAGACAGGGTGTCGAAGGGCTGGGAAAACTGTTTTTT,CASSPRQGVEGLGKLFF
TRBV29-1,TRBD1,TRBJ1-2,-,TGCAGCGTCCGGACAGGTGACTATGGCTACACCTTC,CSVRTGDYGYTF
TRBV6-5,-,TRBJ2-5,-,TGTGCCAGCAGGGACACAGGGAGAGAGACCCAGTACTTC,CASRDTGRETQYF
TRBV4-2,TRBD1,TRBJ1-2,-,TGTGCCAGCAGCCAAGAAGGGACAGAAGGCCCCTATGGCTACACCTTC,CASSQEGTEGPYGYTF
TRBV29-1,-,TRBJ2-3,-,TGCAGCGTTGAATATCCTAGCACAGATACGCAGTATTTT,CSVEYPSTDTQYF
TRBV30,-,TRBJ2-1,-,TGTGCCTGGAGGGGGGGTCGGGAGCAGTTCTTC,CAWRGGREQFF
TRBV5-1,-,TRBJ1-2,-,TGCGCCAGCAGCTGGGGACGAGGGTTCGGTGGCTACACCTTC,CASSWGRGFGGYTF
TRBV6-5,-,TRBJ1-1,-,TGTGCCAGTTACTTGAACCCTAACACTGAAGCTTTCTTT,CASYLNPNTEAFF
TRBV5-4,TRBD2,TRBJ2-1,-,TGTGCCAGCAGCTTGTTAGTAGCGGGGGGCAATGAGCAGTTCTTC,CASSLLVAGGNEQFF
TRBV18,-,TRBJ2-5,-,TGTGCCAGCTCACCAGGGGCTGCCCAAGAGACCCAGTACTTC,CASSPGAAQETQYF
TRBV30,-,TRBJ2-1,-,TGTGCCTGGAGGGGATTTAATGAGCAGTTCTTC,CAWRGFNEQFF
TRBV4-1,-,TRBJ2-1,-,TGCGCCAGCAGCCAAGAAGTAAGGGGCGGTAATGAGCAGTTCTTC,CASSQEVRGGNEQFF
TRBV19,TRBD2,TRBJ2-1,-,TGTGCCAGTAGTATGGGAGGGCCCCACAATGAGCAGTTCTTC,CASSMGGPHNEQFF
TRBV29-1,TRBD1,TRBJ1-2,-,TGCAGCGTTAGGCGACAGGGTGATAACTATGGCTACACCTTC,CSVRRQGDNYGYTF
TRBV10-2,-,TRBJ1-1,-,TGCGCCAGCAGCGAAGAGAGGGGGGGGAACACTGAAGCTTTCTTT,CASSEERGGNTEAFF
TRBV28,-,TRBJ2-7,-,TGTGCCACCTACGGAAGGTACGAGCAGTACTTC,CATYGRYEQYF
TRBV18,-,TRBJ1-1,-,TGTGCCAGCTCACCACCTGGAGGCCGGAACACTGAAGCTTTCTTT,CASSPPGGRNTEAFF
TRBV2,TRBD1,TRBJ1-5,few,TGTGCCAGCAGTCACCCGGGACAGAATCAGCCCCAGCATTTT,CASSHPGQNQPQHF
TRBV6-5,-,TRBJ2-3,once,TGTGCCAGCAGACGAAATCCCGATACGCAGTATTTT,CASRRNPDTQYF
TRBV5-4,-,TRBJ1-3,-,TGTGCCAGCAGCCCCTACCAACCGGGACACCACTCTGGAAACACCATATATTTT,CASSPYQPGHHSGNTIYF